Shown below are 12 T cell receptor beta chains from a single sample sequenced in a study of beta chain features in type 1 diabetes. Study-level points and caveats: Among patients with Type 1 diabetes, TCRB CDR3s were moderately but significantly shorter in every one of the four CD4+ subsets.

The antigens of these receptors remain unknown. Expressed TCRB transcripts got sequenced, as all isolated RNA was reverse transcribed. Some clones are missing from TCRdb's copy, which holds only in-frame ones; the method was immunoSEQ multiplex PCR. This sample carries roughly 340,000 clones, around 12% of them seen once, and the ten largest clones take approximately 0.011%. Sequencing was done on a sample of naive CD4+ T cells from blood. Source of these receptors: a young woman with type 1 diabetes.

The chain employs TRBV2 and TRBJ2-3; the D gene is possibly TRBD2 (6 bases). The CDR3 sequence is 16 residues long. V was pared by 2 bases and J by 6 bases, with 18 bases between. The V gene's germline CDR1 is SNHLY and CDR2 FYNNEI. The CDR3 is CASSETSGGPWDTQYF. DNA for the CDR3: TGTGCCAGCAGTGAAACCTCCGGGGGACCCTGGGATACGCAGTATTTT.

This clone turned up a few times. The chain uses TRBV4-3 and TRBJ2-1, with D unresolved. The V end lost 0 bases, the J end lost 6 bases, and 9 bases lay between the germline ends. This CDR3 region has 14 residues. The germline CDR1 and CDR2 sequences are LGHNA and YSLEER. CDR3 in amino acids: CASSQEYSPNEQFF. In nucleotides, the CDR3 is TGCGCCAGCAGCCAAGAGTATAGTCCCAATGAGCAGTTCTTC.

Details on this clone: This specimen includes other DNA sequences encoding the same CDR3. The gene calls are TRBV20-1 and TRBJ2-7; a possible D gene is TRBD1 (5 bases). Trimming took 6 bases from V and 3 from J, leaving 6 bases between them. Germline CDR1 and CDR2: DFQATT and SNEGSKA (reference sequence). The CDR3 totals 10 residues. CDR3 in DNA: TGCAGTGCCGACAGCTACGAGCAGTACTTC. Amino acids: CSADSYEQYF.

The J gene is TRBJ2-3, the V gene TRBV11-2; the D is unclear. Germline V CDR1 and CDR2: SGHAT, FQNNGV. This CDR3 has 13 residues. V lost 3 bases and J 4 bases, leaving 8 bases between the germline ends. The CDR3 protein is CASSFQISDTQYF. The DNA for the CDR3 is TGTGCCAGCAGCTTCCAGATATCAGATACGCAGTATTTT.

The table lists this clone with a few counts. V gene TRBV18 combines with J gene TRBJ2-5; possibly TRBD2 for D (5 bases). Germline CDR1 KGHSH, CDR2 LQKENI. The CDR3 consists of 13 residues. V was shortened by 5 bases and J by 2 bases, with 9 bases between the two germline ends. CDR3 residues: CASSAGSQETQYF. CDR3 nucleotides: TGTGCCAGCTCAGCGGGCTCTCAAGAGACCCAGTACTTC.

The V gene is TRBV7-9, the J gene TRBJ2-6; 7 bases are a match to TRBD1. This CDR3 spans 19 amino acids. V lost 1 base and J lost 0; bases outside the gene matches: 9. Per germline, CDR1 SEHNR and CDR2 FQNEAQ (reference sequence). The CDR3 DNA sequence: TGTGCCAGCAGCTTAGGGACAGGCCCCTTAACCTCTGGGGCCAACGTCCTGACTTTC. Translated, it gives CASSLGTGPLTSGANVLTF.

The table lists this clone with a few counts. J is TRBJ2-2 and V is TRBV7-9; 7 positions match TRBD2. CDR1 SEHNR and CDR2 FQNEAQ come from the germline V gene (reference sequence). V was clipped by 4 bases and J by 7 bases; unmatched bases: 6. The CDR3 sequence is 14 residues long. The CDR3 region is CASSSRGGGGELFF. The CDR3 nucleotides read TGTGCCAGCAGCTCCCGCGGCGGGGGCGGGGAGCTGTTTTTT.

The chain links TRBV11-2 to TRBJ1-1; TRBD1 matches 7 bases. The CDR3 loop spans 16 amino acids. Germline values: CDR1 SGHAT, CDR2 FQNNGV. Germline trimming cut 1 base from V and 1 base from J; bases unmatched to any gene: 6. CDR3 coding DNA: TGTGCCAGCAGCTTAGGGGGGTGGACAGGGAACACTGAAGCTTTCTTT. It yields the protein CASSLGGWTGNTEAFF. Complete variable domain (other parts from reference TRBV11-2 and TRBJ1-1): EAGVAQSPRYKIIEKRQSVAFWCNPISGHATLYWYQQILGQGPKLLIQFQNNGVVDDSQLPKDRFSAERLKGVDSTLKIQPAKLEDSAVYLCASSLGGWTGNTEAFFGQGTRLTVV.

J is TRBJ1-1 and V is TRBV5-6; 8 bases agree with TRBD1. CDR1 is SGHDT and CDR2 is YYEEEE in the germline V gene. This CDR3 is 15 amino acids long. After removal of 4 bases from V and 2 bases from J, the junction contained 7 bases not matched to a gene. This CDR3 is CASSPGTGRNTEAFF. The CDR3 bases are TGTGCCAGCAGCCCCGGGACAGGTAGAAACACTGAAGCTTTCTTT.

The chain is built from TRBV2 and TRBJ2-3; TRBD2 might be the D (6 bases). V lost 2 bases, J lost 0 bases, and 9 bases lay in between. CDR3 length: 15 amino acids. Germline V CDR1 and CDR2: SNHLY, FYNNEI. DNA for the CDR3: TGTGCCAGCAGTGAATCGGGGACTAGCACAGATACGCAGTATTTT. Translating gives CASSESGTSTDTQYF. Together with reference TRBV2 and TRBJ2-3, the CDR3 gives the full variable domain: EPEVTQTPSHQVTQMGQEVILRCVPISNHLYFYWYRQILGQKVEFLVSFYNNEISEKSEIFDDQFSVERPDGSNFTLKIRSTKLEDSAMYFCASSESGTSTDTQYFGPGTRLTVL.

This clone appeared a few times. The CDR3 DNA reads TGTGCCAGCTCCCCGCTCCGGGAAAGCACAGATACGCAGTATTTT. Translation: CASSPLRESTDTQYF. V and J are TRBV18 and TRBJ2-3, with a tentative D call TRBD2 (5 bases). This CDR3 contains 15 residues. V dropped 6 bases and J dropped 0 bases, with 13 bases sitting between them. CDR1 and CDR2 from the germline V gene are KGHSH and LQKENI.

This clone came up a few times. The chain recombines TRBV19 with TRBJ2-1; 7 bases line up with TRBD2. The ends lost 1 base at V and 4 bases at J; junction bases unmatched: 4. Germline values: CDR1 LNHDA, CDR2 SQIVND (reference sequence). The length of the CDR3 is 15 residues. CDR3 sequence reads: CASSIVDSGYNEQFF. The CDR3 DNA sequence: TGTGCCAGTAGTATAGTCGATAGCGGGTACAATGAGCAGTTCTTC.